The next 18 T cell receptor beta chains were all read from a single sample in a study of cytomegalovirus exposure and HLA in healthy donors. Primers included in the PCR were 60 Vbeta and 13 Jbeta primers. Sequencing was performed with immunoSEQ multiplex PCR; in TCRdb, only in-frame clones are kept and a portion is missing. The sample lists 150,000 to 200,000 clones; roughly three quarters were seen once. Sequences were obtained from PBMCs. These receptors were taken from a woman aged 45-65 years in good health and CMV-seronegative.

The rearrangement uses TRBV2 and TRBJ2-7, with TRBD1 matching over 10 bases. The V gene end was trimmed by 4 bases and the J gene end by 0 bases; junction bases not matched to a gene: 6. This CDR3 spans 16 amino acids. CDR1 is SNHLY, CDR2 FYNNEI, per germline. CDR3 loop: CASSGGTGDNSYEQYF. CDR3 sequence (DNA): TGTGCCAGCAGTGGCGGGACAGGGGATAACTCCTACGAGCAGTACTTC. Using reference TRBV2 and TRBJ2-7 for the parts outside the CDR3, the full variable domain is EPEVTQTPSHQVTQMGQEVILRCVPISNHLYFYWYRQILGQKVEFLVSFYNNEISEKSEIFDDQFSVERPDGSNFTLKIRSTKLEDSAMYFCASSGGTGDNSYEQYFGPGTRLTVT.

This chain connects TRBV27 to TRBJ2-7, with TRBD2 matching 7 bases. This CDR3 has 16 amino acids. V was pared by 3 bases and J by 1 base, with 9 bases of the junction left unmatched. Germline assignment: CDR1 MNHEY and CDR2 SMNVEV (reference sequence). The CDR3 coding sequence is TGTGCCAGCAGTTTCCTTACTAGCGCGCTATCCTACGAGCAGTACTTC. As protein: CASSFLTSALSYEQYF.

The gene calls are TRBV28 and TRBJ1-1; D gene unclear. In germline, CDR1 is MDHEN, CDR2 SYDVKM. The length of the CDR3 is 12 residues. Trimming shortened V by 1 base and J by 2 bases, and 2 bases separated the two germline ends. CDR3 loop: CASSLLNTEAFF. The DNA of the CDR3 is TGTGCCAGCAGTTTATTAAACACTGAAGCTTTCTTT.

CDR3 sequence reads: CASSSRDKLGNTIYF. Here the CDR3 DNA reads TGTGCCAGCAGTTCCCGGGACAAATTGGGAAACACCATATATTTT. This chain joins TRBV28 and TRBJ1-3, with D maybe TRBD1 (6 bases). V lost 4 bases, J lost 4 bases, and 14 bases lay in between. The CDR3 totals 15 residues. The germline V gene encodes CDR1 MDHEN and CDR2 SYDVKM.

The CDR3 coding sequence is TGCAGCGTTGAAGATTGGGGCGGGGGGGGGTTGGAGACCCAGTACTTC. Translation: CSVEDWGGGGLETQYF. The V call is TRBV29-1, the J call TRBJ2-5, with 9 positions matching TRBD2. CDR1 and CDR2 (germline): SQVTM, ANQGSEA. This CDR3 is built from 16 residues. V shed 0 bases and J 5 bases; nucleotides not matched to a gene: 10.

The genes are TRBV11-2 and TRBJ2-1, with D unclear. The CDR3 runs to 14 residues. Germline V gives CDR1 SGHAT, CDR2 FQNNGV. The V gene lost 0 bases and the J gene lost 12 bases, with 15 bases spanning the gap. The CDR3: CASSLDFPDKGQFF. In nucleotides, the CDR3 is TGTGCCAGCAGCTTAGATTTTCCAGACAAAGGGCAGTTCTTC.

This clone was counted between two and nine times. CDR3 bases: TGTGCCAGCAGGGGACAGATCCCGAACTATGGCTACACCTTC. Translated: CASRGQIPNYGYTF. The chain is built from TRBV6-5 and TRBJ1-2, with 7 bases aligning to TRBD1. Germline CDR1 and CDR2: MNHEY and SVGAGI. This CDR3 has 14 residues. The ends lost 6 bases at V and 2 bases at J; junction bases unmatched: 6.

This clone showed up just once. This chain links TRBV19 with TRBJ2-7; TRBD1 matches at 9 bases. In germline, CDR1 is LNHDA, CDR2 SQIVND (reference sequence). Losses at the gene ends were 8 bases for V and 0 bases for J; bases not matched to a gene: 8. The CDR3 runs to 15 residues. CDR3 bases: TGTGCCAGTGAGGCCGGGACAGGGCACTCCTACGAGCAGTACTTC. Protein sequence: CASEAGTGHSYEQYF.

V gene TRBV6-5 combines with J gene TRBJ2-1, with TRBD2 matching 7 bases. The CDR3 is 12 amino acids. Germline V gene sequence: CDR1 MNHEY, CDR2 SVGAGI. J gave up 11 bases and V 7 bases, and 8 bases lay outside the gene matches. CDR3 sequence (DNA): TGTGCCAGCAAGGTAGCGGGTGCCAAGCAGTTCTTC. Translating gives CASKVAGAKQFF.

The CDR3 nucleotides are TGTGCCAGCAGTTCGATGGCGGGAGGGCCCCCCAACGTCCTGACTTTC. It translates to CASSSMAGGPPNVLTF. The rearrangement joins TRBV6-6 to TRBJ2-6; 9 nucleotides line up with TRBD2. This CDR3 comprises 16 residues. The V gene's germline CDR1 is MNHNY and CDR2 SVGAGI (reference sequence). The ends lost 4 bases at V and 8 bases at J; junction bases unmatched: 9.

CDR3 amino acids: CATQALQNSPLHF. The CDR3 nucleotides read TGTGCCACCCAAGCTCTTCAAAATTCACCCCTCCACTTT. V usage is TRBV6-6 and J usage is TRBJ1-6, with unresolved D. Trimming left V 10 bases short and J 7 bases short, with 14 bases between. CDR1 and CDR2 from the germline V gene are MNHNY and SVGAGI (reference sequence). The CDR3 has 13 amino acids.

Only one count was recorded for this clone. V usage is TRBV6-1 and J usage is TRBJ2-1; D possibly corresponds to TRBD2 (6 bases). V shed 3 bases and J shed 0 bases, with 6 bases lying between them. The germline gives CDR1 MNHNS, CDR2 SASEGT. CDR3 size: 14 residues. Here the CDR3 DNA reads TGTGCCAGCAGTGACGGGGGCTCCTACAATGAGCAGTTCTTC. Translating gives CASSDGGSYNEQFF.

This rearrangement joins TRBV7-2 to TRBJ2-7, with TRBD2 matching over 13 bases. Trimming took 6 bases from V and 5 from J; bases not matched to a gene: 13. The CDR3 has 17 amino acids. Germline V gene data show CDR1 as SGHTA and CDR2 as FQGNSA. The CDR3 nucleotides read TGTGCCAGCAGGCGTCAACTAGCGGGAGGGCCTTTAAACGAGCAGTACTTC. Its protein is CASRRQLAGGPLNEQYF.

The chain has TRBV7-6 and TRBJ2-1; tentatively, D is TRBD1 (5 bases). V was pared by 3 bases and J by 5 bases, with 14 bases between. The CDR3 runs to 15 residues. CDR1 and CDR2 (germline): SGHVS, FNYEAQ. The CDR3 DNA reads as TGTGCCAGCAGCTTCACCCAGGGCGAGAACAATGAGCAGTTCTTC. It codes for CASSFTQGENNEQFF.

For this clone: The germline gene is not matched at one end of the junction; a read error may be the cause. The chain combines TRBV7-7 with TRBJ2-7; tentative D call: TRBD1 (6 bases). Germline V gene lookup returns CDR1 SSHAT and CDR2 FNYEAQ (reference sequence). This CDR3 is built from 14 residues. The CDR3 sequence is CASSARTEGGEQYF. CDR3 DNA: TGTGCTAGCAGCGCTCGGACAGAAGGGGGCGAGCAGTACTTC.

The rearrangement links TRBV7-3 to TRBJ2-5; a possible D gene is TRBD2 (6 bases). Germline V gene data show CDR1 as SGHTA and CDR2 as FQGTGA. Deletions cut 5 bases from V and 7 bases from J, with 17 bases between. The CDR3 consists of 14 residues. The CDR3 region is CASSEGLVEGTQYF. The DNA of the CDR3 is TGTGCCAGCAGCGAGGGACTGGTAGAGGGGACCCAGTACTTC.

The chain links TRBV9 to TRBJ2-7; D gene uncertain. The V end was cut by 1 base, the J end by 1 base, with 12 bases between. Germline CDR1 is SGDLS and CDR2 is YYNGEE. The CDR3 is 15 residues long. The chain's CDR3 is CASSVSSLSSYEQYF. The CDR3 nucleotides are TGTGCCAGCAGCGTAAGCTCTCTTTCATCCTACGAGCAGTACTTC.

The CDR3 DNA is TGTGCCAGCATCTTGACAAAGGTTGGCACTGAAGCTTTCTTT. Translating gives CASILTKVGTEAFF. J is TRBJ1-1 and V is TRBV7-2; D is ambiguous. V was pared by 7 bases and J by 4 bases, with 16 bases between. This CDR3 has 14 amino acids. The germline V gene encodes CDR1 SGHTA and CDR2 FQGNSA.